Each of the 14 T cell receptor beta chains below was sequenced from the same sample in a study of T-cell reconstitution after alpha-beta-depleted transplantation in children. Unique molecular identifiers were used to barcode this TCRbeta library. MiXCR was run by TCRdb on the PCR reads, yielding one entry per CDR3 protein. The data show 250,000 to 300,000 distinct CDR3 sequences, around 10% seen once. Sample: PBMCs, taken before TCRalphabeta/CD19-depleted stem cell transplant. These receptor sequences come from a boy less than two years old with acute myeloid leukemia, due to receive a stem cell transplant.

In its sample, this clonotype was seen many times. J is TRBJ2-1 and V is TRBV20-1; 10 positions agree with TRBD2. The germline gives CDR1 DFQATT, CDR2 SNEGSKA (reference sequence). The CDR3 consists of 15 residues. V dropped 6 bases and J dropped 4; count of bases not matched to a gene: 9. This CDR3 reads CSARPTSGTYNEQFF. For the CDR3, the DNA is TGCAGTGCGCGCCCTACTAGCGGGACGTACAATGAGCAGTTCTTC.

A note on this clonotype: This may be a read error: a much more frequent sequence differs by one nucleotide. V usage is TRBV29-1 and J usage is TRBJ2-7; 9 bases agree with TRBD2. The germline CDR1 and CDR2 sequences are SQVTM and ANQGSEA. V shed 5 bases and J 3 bases; nucleotides not matched to a gene: 8. CDR3 length: 14 amino acids. The CDR3 spells CSVNFLSGSYEQYF. Written as DNA, the CDR3 is TGCAGCGTTAACTTTCTTAGCGGGAGCTACGAGCAGTACTTC.

This clonotype appeared many times. The V and J genes are TRBV28 and TRBJ1-1, with 7 bases matching TRBD1. The germline gives CDR1 MDHEN, CDR2 SYDVKM. V was pared by 8 bases and J by 8 bases, with 8 bases of the junction left unmatched. The CDR3 totals 12 residues. CDR3 protein: CASLKRQGEAFF. CDR3 DNA: TGTGCCAGCCTAAAACGACAGGGCGAAGCTTTCTTT.

This clonotype was seen ten or more times. In DNA, the CDR3 is TGCAGCGTTGAACCCTCGGGGACAGGGGGTTACGAGCAGTACTTC. Its protein product is CSVEPSGTGGYEQYF. The J gene is TRBJ2-7, the V gene TRBV29-1; 11 nucleotides line up with TRBD1. The length of the CDR3 is 15 residues. Germline V gene data show CDR1 as SQVTM and CDR2 as ANQGSEA. V shed 2 bases and J 4 bases; nucleotides not matched to a gene: 7.

This clonotype was seen many times. The chain links TRBV28 to TRBJ1-4; possibly TRBD1 for D (6 bases). Germline V gives CDR1 MDHEN, CDR2 SYDVKM. V lost 2 bases and J lost 4, with 14 bases in between. The CDR3 is 16 amino acids. DNA of the CDR3: TGTGCCAGCAGTTTAGGCACAGGGACTCTTAATGAAAAACTGTTTTTT. The encoded protein is CASSLGTGTLNEKLFF.

This clonotype was seen a handful of times. This rearrangement joins TRBV18 to TRBJ1-2; TRBD1 aligns across 11 bases. The CDR3 length is 18 residues. Germline CDR1 and CDR2: KGHSH and LQKENI. V dropped 0 bases and J dropped 2; count of bases not matched to a gene: 8. The CDR3 DNA sequence: TGTGCCAGCTCACCACCGGGAGGACAGGGGGCCTTCAACTATGGCTACACCTTC. Amino acids: CASSPPGGQGAFNYGYTF. Full variable domain (outside the CDR3, taken from reference TRBV18 and TRBJ1-2): NAGVMQNPRHLVRRRGQEARLRCSPMKGHSHVYWYRQLPEEGLKFMVYLQKENIIDESGMPKERFSAEFPKEGPSILRIQQVVRGDSAAYFCASSPPGGQGAFNYGYTFGSGTRLTVV.

V usage is TRBV5-4 and J usage is TRBJ2-7, with 11 bases identical to TRBD2. After removal of 0 bases from V and 2 bases from J, the junction contained 1 base not matched to a gene. The CDR3 is made up of 15 amino acids. Germline V gene data show CDR1 as SGHNT and CDR2 as YYREEE (reference sequence). The chain's CDR3 is CASSLETSGTYEQYF. The CDR3 DNA reads TGTGCCAGCAGCTTGGAGACTAGCGGGACCTACGAGCAGTACTTC.

About this clonotype itself: This could be a read error, since a much larger clone is one nucleotide away. The genes are TRBV5-5 and TRBJ2-4; D ambiguous. Trimming stripped 1 base from V and 3 bases from J, with 11 bases between. Germline CDR1 reads SGHKS; CDR2 reads YYEKEE (reference sequence). This CDR3 has 15 amino acids. The CDR3 reads CASSLRLVVKNIQYF. The DNA for the CDR3 is TGTGCCAGCAGCTTGAGATTGGTAGTCAAAAACATTCAGTACTTC.

As concerns this clonotype: The junction departs from the called germline gene at one end, perhaps through a read error. The V gene is TRBV7-9, the J gene TRBJ2-7, with a possible D match to TRBD2 (6 bases). Per the germline V gene, CDR1 is SEHNR and CDR2 is FQNEAQ (reference sequence). This CDR3 comprises 16 residues. Here the CDR3 DNA reads TGTGCCAGCACCTTAGCCGGAGGGGCAGGCCGCTACGAGCAGTACTTC. It is translated as CASTLAGGAGRYEQYF.

This clonotype was found many times. This CDR3 reads CASSWEDRTSNEQFF. CDR3 bases: TGCGCCAGCAGCTGGGAAGACAGGACCAGCAATGAGCAGTTCTTC. This chain joins TRBV5-1 and TRBJ2-1; TRBD1 is a possible D gene (6 bases). The CDR3 covers 15 residues. V lost 3 bases to trimming and J lost 6 bases, with 16 bases between them. The germline V gene encodes CDR1 SGHRS and CDR2 YFSETQ. The whole variable domain, filled in from reference TRBV5-1 and TRBJ2-1, reads KAGVTQTPRYLIKTRGQQVTLSCSPISGHRSVSWYQQTPGQGLQFLFEYFSETQRNKGNFPGRFSGRQFSNSRSEMNVSTLELGDSALYLCASSWEDRTSNEQFFGPGTRLTVL.

The chain uses TRBV19 and TRBJ2-1; 13 bases are shared with TRBD2. This CDR3 is 15 amino acids long. Germline V gene sequence: CDR1 LNHDA, CDR2 SQIVND (reference sequence). Unmatched junction bases numbered 6, after V lost 5 bases and J lost 8 bases. In DNA, the CDR3 is TGTGCCAGTAGTCCTCGGACTAGCGGGAGCTATGAGCAGTTCTTC. It yields the protein CASSPRTSGSYEQFF.

V is TRBV5-6 and J is TRBJ2-3; TRBD2 might be the D (5 bases). CDR1 SGHDT and CDR2 YYEEEE come from the germline V gene. V lost 4 bases, J lost 0 bases, and 15 bases lay in between. This CDR3 has 16 amino acids. The CDR3 spells CASSHGVMWSTDTQYF. CDR3 sequence (DNA): TGTGCCAGCAGCCACGGGGTAATGTGGAGCACAGATACGCAGTATTTT.

Many counts were recorded for this clonotype. The chain carries TRBV5-1 and TRBJ2-7, with a tentative D call TRBD1 (5 bases). Trimming left V 0 bases short and J 5 bases short, with 9 bases between. This CDR3 is 13 amino acids long. The germline gives CDR1 SGHRS, CDR2 YFSETQ. The CDR3 nucleotides are TGCGCCAGCAGCTTGGAGGCCAGGGACGAGCAGTACTTC. The encoded protein is CASSLEARDEQYF. Full variable domain (outside the CDR3, taken from reference TRBV5-1 and TRBJ2-7): KAGVTQTPRYLIKTRGQQVTLSCSPISGHRSVSWYQQTPGQGLQFLFEYFSETQRNKGNFPGRFSGRQFSNSRSEMNVSTLELGDSALYLCASSLEARDEQYFGPGTRLTVT.

This clonotype was found many times. V is TRBV7-9 and J is TRBJ2-1, with TRBD2 as a possible D gene (5 bases). Germline V gene sequence: CDR1 SEHNR, CDR2 FQNEAQ (reference sequence). The CDR3 is made up of 13 amino acids. The germline V and J ends were trimmed by 8 bases and 5 bases, with 13 bases remaining between them. The DNA for the CDR3 is TGTGCCAGCTTCCGAGGGTGGGACAATGAGCAGTTCTTC. Translating it yields CASFRGWDNEQFF.